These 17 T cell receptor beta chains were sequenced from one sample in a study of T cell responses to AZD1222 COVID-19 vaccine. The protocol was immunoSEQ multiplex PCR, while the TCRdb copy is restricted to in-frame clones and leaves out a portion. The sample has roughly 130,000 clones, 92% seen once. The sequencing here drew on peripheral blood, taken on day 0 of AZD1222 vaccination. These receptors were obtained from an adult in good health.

CDR3 in DNA: TGCAGCGTTGACGGGGGGCGAGGCACTGAAGCTTTCTTT. This encodes CSVDGGRGTEAFF. The V and J genes are TRBV29-1 and TRBJ1-1, with D possibly being TRBD1 (6 bases). Trimming pared 3 bases from V and 4 bases from J, leaving 12 bases between. The CDR3 is 13 amino acids. CDR1 and CDR2 from the germline V gene are SQVTM and ANQGSEA. Looking up the rest from reference TRBV29-1 and TRBJ1-1 gives the full variable domain: SAVISQKPSRDICQRGTSLTIQCQVDSQVTMMFWYRQQPGQSLTLIATANQGSEATYESGFVIDKFPISRPNLTFSTLTVSNMSPEDSSIYLCSVDGGRGTEAFFGQGTRLTVV.

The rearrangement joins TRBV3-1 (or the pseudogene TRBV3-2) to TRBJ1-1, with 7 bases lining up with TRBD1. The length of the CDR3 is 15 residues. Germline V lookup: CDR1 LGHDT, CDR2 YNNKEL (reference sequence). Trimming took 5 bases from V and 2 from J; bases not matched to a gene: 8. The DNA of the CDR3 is TGTGCCAGCAGCTGGGGAGACAGGGTCAACACTGAAGCTTTCTTT. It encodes CASSWGDRVNTEAFF.

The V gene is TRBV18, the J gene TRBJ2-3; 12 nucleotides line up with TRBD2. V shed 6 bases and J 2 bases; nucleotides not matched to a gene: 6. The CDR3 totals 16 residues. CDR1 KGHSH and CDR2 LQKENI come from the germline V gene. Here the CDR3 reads CASSQLAGGLTDTQYF. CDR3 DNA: TGTGCCAGCTCCCAACTAGCGGGGGGACTCACAGATACGCAGTATTTT.

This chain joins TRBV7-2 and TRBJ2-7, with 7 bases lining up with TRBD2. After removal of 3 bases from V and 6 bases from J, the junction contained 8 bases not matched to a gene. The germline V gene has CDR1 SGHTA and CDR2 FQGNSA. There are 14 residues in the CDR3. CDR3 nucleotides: TGTGCCAGCAGCTTGTTGACTAGCCCCACCGAGCAGTACTTC. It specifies CASSLLTSPTEQYF.

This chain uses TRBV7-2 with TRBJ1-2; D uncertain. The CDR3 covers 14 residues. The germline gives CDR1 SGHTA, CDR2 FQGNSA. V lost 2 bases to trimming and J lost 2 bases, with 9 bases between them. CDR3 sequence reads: CASSLRSRNYGYTF. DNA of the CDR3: TGTGCCAGCAGCTTAAGGTCAAGAAACTATGGCTACACCTTC.

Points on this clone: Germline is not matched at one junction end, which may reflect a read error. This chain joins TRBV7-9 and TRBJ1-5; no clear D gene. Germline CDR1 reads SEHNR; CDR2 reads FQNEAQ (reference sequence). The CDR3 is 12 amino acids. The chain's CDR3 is CASSASSGPLHF. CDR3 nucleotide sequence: TGTGCCAGCAGCGCGAGCTCCGGGCCCCTGCATTTT. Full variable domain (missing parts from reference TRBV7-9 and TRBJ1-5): DTGVSQNPRHKITKRGQNVTFRCDPISEHNRLYWYRQTLGQGPEFLTYFQNEAQLEKSRLLSDRFSAERPKGSFSTLEIQRTEQGDSAMYLCASSASSGPLHFGDGTRLSIL.

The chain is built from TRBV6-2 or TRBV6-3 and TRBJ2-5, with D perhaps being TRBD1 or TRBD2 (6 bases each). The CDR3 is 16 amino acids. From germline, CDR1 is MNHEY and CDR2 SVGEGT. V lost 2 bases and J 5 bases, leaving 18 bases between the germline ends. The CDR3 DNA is TGTGCCAGCAGTTACCCCCCCGGGGGCGAGTCGGAGACCCAGTACTTC. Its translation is CASSYPPGGESETQYF.

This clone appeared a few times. CDR3 amino acids: CSVVDSVNEKLFF. In DNA, the CDR3 is TGCAGCGTTGTAGACAGCGTCAATGAAAAACTGTTTTTT. This sequence joins TRBV29-1 and TRBJ1-4; D might be TRBD1 (5 bases). CDR1 SQVTM and CDR2 ANQGSEA come from the germline V gene. Trimming took 4 bases from V and 5 from J, leaving 11 bases between them. The CDR3 covers 13 residues.

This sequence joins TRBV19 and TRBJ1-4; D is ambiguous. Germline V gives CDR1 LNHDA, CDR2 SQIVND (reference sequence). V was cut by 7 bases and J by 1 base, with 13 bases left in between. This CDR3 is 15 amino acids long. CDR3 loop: CASKRSHRTNEKLFF. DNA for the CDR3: TGTGCCAGTAAAAGGAGCCACCGAACTAATGAAAAACTGTTTTTT.

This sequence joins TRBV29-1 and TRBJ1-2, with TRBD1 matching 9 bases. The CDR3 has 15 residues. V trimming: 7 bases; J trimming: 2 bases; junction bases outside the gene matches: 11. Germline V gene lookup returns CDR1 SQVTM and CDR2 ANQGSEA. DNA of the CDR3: TGCAGCGCTCCGGATCGGACAGGGGCGAACTATGGCTACACCTTC. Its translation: CSAPDRTGANYGYTF.

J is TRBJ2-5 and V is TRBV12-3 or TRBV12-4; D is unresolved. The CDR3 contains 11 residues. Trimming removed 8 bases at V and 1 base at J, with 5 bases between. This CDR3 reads CASSLQETQYF. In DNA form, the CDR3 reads TGTGCCAGCTCCCTCCAAGAGACCCAGTACTTC.

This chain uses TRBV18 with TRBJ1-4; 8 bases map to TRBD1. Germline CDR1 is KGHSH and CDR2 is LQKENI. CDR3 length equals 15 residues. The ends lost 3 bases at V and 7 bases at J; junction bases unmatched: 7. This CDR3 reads CASSPDREGGEKLFF. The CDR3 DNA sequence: TGTGCCAGCTCACCGGACAGGGAGGGAGGTGAAAAACTGTTTTTT.

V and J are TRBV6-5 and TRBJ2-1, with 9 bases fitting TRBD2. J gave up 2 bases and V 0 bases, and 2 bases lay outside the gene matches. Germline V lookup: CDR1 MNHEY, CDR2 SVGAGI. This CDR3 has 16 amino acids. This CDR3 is CASSYSRGGPYNEQFF. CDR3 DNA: TGTGCCAGCAGTTACTCGCGGGGGGGCCCCTACAATGAGCAGTTCTTC.

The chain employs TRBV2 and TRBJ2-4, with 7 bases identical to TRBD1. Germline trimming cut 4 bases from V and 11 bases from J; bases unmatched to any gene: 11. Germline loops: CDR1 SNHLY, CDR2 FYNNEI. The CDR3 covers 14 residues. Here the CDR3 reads CASSVNRQGGFQYF. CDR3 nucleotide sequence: TGTGCCAGCAGTGTAAATAGACAGGGCGGATTTCAGTACTTC.

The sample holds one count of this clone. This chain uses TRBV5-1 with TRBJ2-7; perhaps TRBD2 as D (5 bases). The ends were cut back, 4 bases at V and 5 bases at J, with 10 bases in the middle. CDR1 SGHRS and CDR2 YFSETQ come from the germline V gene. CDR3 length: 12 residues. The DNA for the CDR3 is TGCGCCAGCAGCCTGGACTTAAACGAGCAGTACTTC. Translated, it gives CASSLDLNEQYF.

CDR3 sequence (DNA): TGTGCCAGCAGCTCAAACAGGGGGACCGAAGCTTTCTTT. This sequence encodes CASSSNRGTEAFF. The chain has TRBV11-3 and TRBJ1-1; 8 bases agree with TRBD1. V shed 4 bases, J shed 8 bases, and the junction held 6 bases outside the gene matches. This CDR3 contains 13 residues. CDR1 is SGHNT, CDR2 YENEEA, per germline.

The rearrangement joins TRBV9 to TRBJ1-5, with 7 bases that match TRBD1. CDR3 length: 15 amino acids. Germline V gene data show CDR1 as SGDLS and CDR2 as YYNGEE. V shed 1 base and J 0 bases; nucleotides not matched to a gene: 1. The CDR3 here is CASSVSGGSNQPQHF. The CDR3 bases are TGTGCCAGCAGCGTATCAGGGGGTAGCAATCAGCCCCAGCATTTT.